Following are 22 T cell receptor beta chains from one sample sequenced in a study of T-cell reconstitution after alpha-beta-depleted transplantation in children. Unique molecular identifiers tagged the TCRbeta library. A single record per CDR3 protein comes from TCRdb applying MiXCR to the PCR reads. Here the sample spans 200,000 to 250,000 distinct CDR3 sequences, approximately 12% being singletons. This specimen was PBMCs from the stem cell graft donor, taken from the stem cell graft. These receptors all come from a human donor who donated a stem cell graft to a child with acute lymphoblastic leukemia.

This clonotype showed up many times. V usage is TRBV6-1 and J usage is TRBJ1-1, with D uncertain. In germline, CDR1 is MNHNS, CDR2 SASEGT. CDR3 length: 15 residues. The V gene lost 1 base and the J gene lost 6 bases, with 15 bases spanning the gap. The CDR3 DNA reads TGTGCCAGCAGTGAAGTGGCAGGAGCCTTGGCTGAAGCTTTCTTT. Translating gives CASSEVAGALAEAFF.

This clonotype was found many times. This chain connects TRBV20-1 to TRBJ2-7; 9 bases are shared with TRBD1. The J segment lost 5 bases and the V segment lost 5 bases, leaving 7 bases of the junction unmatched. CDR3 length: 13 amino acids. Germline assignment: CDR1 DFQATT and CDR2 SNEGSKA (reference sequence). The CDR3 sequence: CSAADRGGHEQYF. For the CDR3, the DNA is TGCAGTGCTGCGGACAGGGGAGGCCACGAGCAGTACTTC.

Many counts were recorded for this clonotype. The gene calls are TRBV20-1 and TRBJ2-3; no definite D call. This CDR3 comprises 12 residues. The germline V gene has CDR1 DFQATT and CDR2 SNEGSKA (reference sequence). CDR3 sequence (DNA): TGCGCAGTGCTTAGGACCACAGATACGCAGTATTTT. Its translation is CAVLRTTDTQYF.

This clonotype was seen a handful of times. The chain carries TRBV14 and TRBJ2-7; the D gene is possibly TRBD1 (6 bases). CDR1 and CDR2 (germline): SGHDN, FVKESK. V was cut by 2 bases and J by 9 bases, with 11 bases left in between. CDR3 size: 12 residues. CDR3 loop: CASSQTGYGQYF. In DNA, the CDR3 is TGTGCCAGCAGCCAAACAGGGTATGGGCAGTACTTC.

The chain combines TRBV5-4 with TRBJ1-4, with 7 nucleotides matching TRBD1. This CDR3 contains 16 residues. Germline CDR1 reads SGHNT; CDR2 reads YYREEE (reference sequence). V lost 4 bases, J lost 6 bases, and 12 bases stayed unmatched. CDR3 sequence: CASSDDRVEADEKLFF. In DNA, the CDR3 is TGTGCCAGCAGCGACGACAGGGTGGAGGCGGATGAAAAACTGTTTTTT.

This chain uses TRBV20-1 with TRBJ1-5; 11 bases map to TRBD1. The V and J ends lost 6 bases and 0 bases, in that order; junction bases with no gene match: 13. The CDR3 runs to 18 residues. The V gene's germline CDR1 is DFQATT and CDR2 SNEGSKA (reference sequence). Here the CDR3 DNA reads TGCAGTGCGCAGACCCCGGACAGGGGGCGCGGTAGCAATCAGCCCCAGCATTTT. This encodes CSAQTPDRGRGSNQPQHF.

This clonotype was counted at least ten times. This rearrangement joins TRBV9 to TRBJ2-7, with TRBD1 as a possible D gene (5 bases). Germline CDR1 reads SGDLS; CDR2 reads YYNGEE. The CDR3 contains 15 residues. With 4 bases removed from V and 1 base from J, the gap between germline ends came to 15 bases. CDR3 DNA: TGTGCCAGCAGCCCCCAAAACACAGGTTCCTACGAGCAGTACTTC. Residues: CASSPQNTGSYEQYF.

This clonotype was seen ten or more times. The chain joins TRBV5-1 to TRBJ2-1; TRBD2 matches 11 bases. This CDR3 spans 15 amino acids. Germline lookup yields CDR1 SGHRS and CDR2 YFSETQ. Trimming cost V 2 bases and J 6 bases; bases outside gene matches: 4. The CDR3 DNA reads TGCGCCAGCAGCTTACTAGCGGGAGTTTTCAATGAGCAGTTCTTC. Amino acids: CASSLLAGVFNEQFF.

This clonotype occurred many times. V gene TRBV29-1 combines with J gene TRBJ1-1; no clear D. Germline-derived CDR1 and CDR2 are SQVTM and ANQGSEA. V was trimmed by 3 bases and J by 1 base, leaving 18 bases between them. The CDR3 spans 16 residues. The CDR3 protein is CSVDPVKGMKNTEAFF. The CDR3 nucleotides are TGCAGCGTTGATCCTGTCAAGGGAATGAAGAACACTGAAGCTTTCTTT.

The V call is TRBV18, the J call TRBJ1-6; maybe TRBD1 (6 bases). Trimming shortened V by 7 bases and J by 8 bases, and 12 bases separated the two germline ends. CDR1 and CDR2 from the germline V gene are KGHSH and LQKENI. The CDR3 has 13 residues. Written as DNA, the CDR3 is TGTGCCAGCTTAGGACAGCTCGATTCACCCCTCCACTTT. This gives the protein CASLGQLDSPLHF.

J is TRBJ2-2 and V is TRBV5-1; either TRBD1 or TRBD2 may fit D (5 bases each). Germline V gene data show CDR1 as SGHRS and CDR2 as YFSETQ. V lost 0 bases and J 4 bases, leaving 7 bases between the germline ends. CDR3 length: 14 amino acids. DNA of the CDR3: TGCGCCAGCAGCTTGGAGGGGAGCACCGGGGAGCTGTTTTTT. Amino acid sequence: CASSLEGSTGELFF.

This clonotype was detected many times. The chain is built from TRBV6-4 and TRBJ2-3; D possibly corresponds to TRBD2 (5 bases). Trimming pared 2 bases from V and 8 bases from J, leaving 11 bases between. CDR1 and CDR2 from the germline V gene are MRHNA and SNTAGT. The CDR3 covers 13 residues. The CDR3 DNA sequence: TGTGCCAGCAGTGACCTCGGCCGGGGTACGCAGTATTTT. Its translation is CASSDLGRGTQYF.

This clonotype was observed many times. This chain's CDR3 is CASSQGAGTGELFF. The CDR3 nucleotides are TGTGCCAGCAGCCAGGGGGCCGGCACCGGGGAGCTGTTTTTT. This sequence joins TRBV4-2 and TRBJ2-2; weak D call: TRBD1 (6 bases). CDR1 is LGHNA and CDR2 is YNFKEQ in the germline V gene. The ends were cut back, 3 bases at V and 4 bases at J, with 9 bases in the middle. This CDR3 region has 14 residues.

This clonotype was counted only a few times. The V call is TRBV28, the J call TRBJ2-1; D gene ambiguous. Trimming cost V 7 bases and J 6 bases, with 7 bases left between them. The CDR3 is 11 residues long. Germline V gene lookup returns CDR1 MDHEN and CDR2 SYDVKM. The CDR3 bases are TGTGCCAGCACCGAATTCAATGAGCAGTTCTTC. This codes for CASTEFNEQFF.

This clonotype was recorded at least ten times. The CDR3 spells CAISAGGFSNQPQHF. CDR3 bases: TGTGCCATCAGTGCTGGGGGTTTTAGCAATCAGCCCCAGCATTTT. This chain joins TRBV10-3 and TRBJ1-5; D may be TRBD1 (5 bases). Trimming removed 4 bases from V and 0 bases from J, with 10 bases in between. Germline values: CDR1 ENHRY, CDR2 SYGVKD. The length of the CDR3 is 15 residues.

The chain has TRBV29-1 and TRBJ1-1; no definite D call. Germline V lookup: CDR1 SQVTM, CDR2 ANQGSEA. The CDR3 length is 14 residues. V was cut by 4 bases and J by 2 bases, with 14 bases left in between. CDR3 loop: CSVAGRGFNTEAFF. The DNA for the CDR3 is TGCAGCGTTGCCGGACGGGGATTTAACACTGAAGCTTTCTTT.

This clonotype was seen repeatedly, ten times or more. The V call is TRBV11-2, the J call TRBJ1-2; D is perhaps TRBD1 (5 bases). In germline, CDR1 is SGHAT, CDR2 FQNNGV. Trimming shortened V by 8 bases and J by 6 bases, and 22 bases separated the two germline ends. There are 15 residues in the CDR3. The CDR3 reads CASRHPGRERNGYTF. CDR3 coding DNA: TGTGCCAGCCGCCACCCGGGCAGGGAGAGAAATGGCTACACCTTC. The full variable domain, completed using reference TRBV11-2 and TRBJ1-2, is EAGVAQSPRYKIIEKRQSVAFWCNPISGHATLYWYQQILGQGPKLLIQFQNNGVVDDSQLPKDRFSAERLKGVDSTLKIQPAKLEDSAVYLCASRHPGRERNGYTFGSGTRLTVV.

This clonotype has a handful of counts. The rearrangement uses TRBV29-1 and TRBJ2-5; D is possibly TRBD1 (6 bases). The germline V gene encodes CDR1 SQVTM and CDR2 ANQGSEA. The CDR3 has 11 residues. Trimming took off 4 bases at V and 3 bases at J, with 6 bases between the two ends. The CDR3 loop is CSVGTEETQYF. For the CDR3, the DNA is TGCAGCGTTGGGACAGAAGAGACCCAGTACTTC.

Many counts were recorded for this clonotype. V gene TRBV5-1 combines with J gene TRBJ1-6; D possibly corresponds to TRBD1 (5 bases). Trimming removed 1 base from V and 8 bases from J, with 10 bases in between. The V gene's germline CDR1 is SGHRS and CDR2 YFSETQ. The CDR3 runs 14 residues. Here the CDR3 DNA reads TGCGCCAGCAGCTTGCAGGGAATTGATTCACCCCTCCACTTT. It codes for CASSLQGIDSPLHF. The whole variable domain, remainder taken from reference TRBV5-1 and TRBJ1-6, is KAGVTQTPRYLIKTRGQQVTLSCSPISGHRSVSWYQQTPGQGLQFLFEYFSETQRNKGNFPGRFSGRQFSNSRSEMNVSTLELGDSALYLCASSLQGIDSPLHFGNGTRLTVT.

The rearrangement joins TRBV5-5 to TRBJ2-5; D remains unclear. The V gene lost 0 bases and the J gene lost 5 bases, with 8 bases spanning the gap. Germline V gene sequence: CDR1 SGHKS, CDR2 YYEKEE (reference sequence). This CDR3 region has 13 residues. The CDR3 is CASSLELGETQYF. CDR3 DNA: TGTGCCAGCAGCTTGGAACTGGGGGAGACCCAGTACTTC.

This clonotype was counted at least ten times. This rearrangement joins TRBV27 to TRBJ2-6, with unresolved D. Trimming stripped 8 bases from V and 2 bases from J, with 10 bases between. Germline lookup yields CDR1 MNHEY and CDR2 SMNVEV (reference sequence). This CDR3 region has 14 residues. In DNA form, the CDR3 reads TGTGCCAGCGCCATGGGTGCTGGGGCCAACGTCCTGACTTTC. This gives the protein CASAMGAGANVLTF.

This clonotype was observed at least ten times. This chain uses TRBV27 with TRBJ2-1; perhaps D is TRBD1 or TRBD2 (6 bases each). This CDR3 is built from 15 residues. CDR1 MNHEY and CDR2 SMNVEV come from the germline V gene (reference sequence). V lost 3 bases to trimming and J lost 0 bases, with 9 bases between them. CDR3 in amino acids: CASSFGGPSYNEQFF. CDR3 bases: TGTGCCAGCAGTTTTGGGGGGCCCTCCTACAATGAGCAGTTCTTC.